A few counts support the clone carrying this T cell receptor beta chain. This entry belongs to a study of T-cell memory formation after mild COVID-19. TCRdb re-called the 5' RACE reads with MiXCR, one entry per CDR3 protein. This table has more than 110,000 distinct CDR3 sequences, almost 25% appearing once. Trimming pared 4 bases from V and 10 bases from J, leaving 22 bases between. The CDR3 is 16 residues long. Germline V gene lookup returns CDR1 SGHVS and CDR2 FNYEAQ. The genes are TRBV7-6 and TRBJ2-2; D gene ambiguous. Material for sequencing was PBMCs or a T cell subset sorted from them (not recorded which). This sequence was found in an adult woman who had mild COVID-19 (a few samples of this study predate the infection). Cell type and time point are not known. DNA of the CDR3: TGTGCCAGCAGCTCTCCCCCATTATTTTTCCAAGAGGAGCTGTTTTTT. Protein product: CASSSPPLFFQEELFF. The full variable domain, with the rest looked up from reference TRBV7-6 and TRBJ2-2, is GAGVSQSPRYKVTKRGQDVALRCDPISGHVSLYWYRQALGQGPEFLTYFNYEAQQDKSGLPNDRFSAERPEGSISTLTIQRTEQRDSAMYRCASSSPPLFFQEELFFGEGSRLTVL.